These 19 T cell receptor beta chains were all obtained from the same sample, sequenced in a study of long-term antiretroviral therapy in people with HIV. An immunoSEQ assay, version v3.0, was performed at survey level. The protocol was immunoSEQ multiplex PCR, while the TCRdb copy is restricted to in-frame clones and leaves out a portion. The sample shows approximately 24,000 clones, 65% to 85% of them seen only once. The source material was unsorted PBMCs, sampled 2.1 years after starting antiretroviral therapy. The receptor set was obtained from a man younger than 45 with HIV.

The gene calls are TRBV6-6 and TRBJ2-1; unclear D gene. The CDR3 contains 14 residues. V was shortened by 1 base and J by 5 bases, with 9 bases between the two germline ends. Germline V gene sequence: CDR1 MNHNY, CDR2 SVGAGI (reference sequence). The CDR3 region has the DNA TGTGCCAGCAGTTACTACGGACGGGACAATGAGCAGTTCTTC. This codes for CASSYYGRDNEQFF.

This clone was found once. V and J are TRBV7-8 and TRBJ1-2; 9 positions agree with TRBD1. After removal of 3 bases from V and 0 bases from J, the junction contained 5 bases not matched to a gene. The CDR3 is made up of 16 amino acids. CDR1 and CDR2 (germline): SGHVS, FQNEAQ. The CDR3 nucleotides are TGTGCCAGCAGCTTCGAACAGGGGGCGCCTAACTATGGCTACACCTTC. Translated: CASSFEQGAPNYGYTF.

The chain recombines TRBV28 with TRBJ2-4, with D possibly matching TRBD1 (5 bases). V gave up 6 bases and J gave up 2 bases, with 11 bases separating them. The CDR3 sequence is 14 residues long. Germline V gives CDR1 MDHEN, CDR2 SYDVKM. CDR3 residues: CASSLQGPKNIQYF. The CDR3 region has the DNA TGTGCCAGCAGCCTTCAGGGTCCCAAAAACATTCAGTACTTC.

The chain has TRBV19 and TRBJ2-5; the match to TRBD1 covers 12 bases. The CDR3 consists of 18 residues. In germline, CDR1 is LNHDA, CDR2 SQIVND (reference sequence). V dropped 5 bases and J dropped 1; count of bases not matched to a gene: 11. The CDR3 DNA reads as TGTGCCAGTAGTCCCCGCCGCGGGACAGGGGGCCCCCAAGAGACCCAGTACTTC. Translated, it gives CASSPRRGTGGPQETQYF.

The chain combines TRBV9 with TRBJ2-1, with TRBD2 matching over 9 bases. This CDR3 is 16 amino acids long. Germline V gene lookup returns CDR1 SGDLS and CDR2 YYNGEE. The junction had 9 bases not matched to a gene; V was cut back by 2 bases and J by 6 bases. CDR3 amino acids: CASSVKAGGHINEQFF. CDR3 DNA: TGTGCCAGCAGCGTCAAAGCGGGAGGCCATATCAATGAGCAGTTCTTC.

This rearrangement joins TRBV5-1 to TRBJ2-2, with TRBD1 identical over 10 bases. Germline V gives CDR1 SGHRS, CDR2 YFSETQ. The CDR3 runs to 16 residues. The J segment lost 5 bases and the V segment lost 4 bases, leaving 8 bases of the junction unmatched. Here the CDR3 DNA reads TGCGCCAGCAGCGCAACCGGGACAGGGGAAACCGGGGAGCTGTTTTTT. Translating it yields CASSATGTGETGELFF.

The chain joins TRBV19 to TRBJ1-2; 8 positions agree with TRBD1. The CDR3 is 14 amino acids. The J segment lost 0 bases and the V segment lost 5 bases, leaving 2 bases of the junction unmatched. Germline CDR1 reads LNHDA; CDR2 reads SQIVND (reference sequence). DNA for the CDR3: TGTGCCAGTAGTCCGACAGGGGCTAACTATGGCTACACCTTC. Translating gives CASSPTGANYGYTF.

V and J are TRBV10-3 and TRBJ1-6; D might be TRBD1 (6 bases). CDR1 ENHRY and CDR2 SYGVKD come from the germline V gene. The CDR3 runs to 13 residues. The V and J ends lost 8 bases and 10 bases respectively, with 15 bases between them. This chain's CDR3 is CAIGQGKSSPLHF. The CDR3 region has the DNA TGTGCCATCGGGCAGGGGAAAAGCTCACCCCTCCACTTT.

The rearrangement links TRBV6-5 to TRBJ2-5; D gene uncertain. The V end was cut by 5 bases, the J end by 0 bases, with 7 bases between. The germline V gene has CDR1 MNHEY and CDR2 SVGAGI. The CDR3 is made up of 13 amino acids. CDR3 DNA sequence: TGTGCCAGCAGTCCGTCAGACCAAGAGACCCAGTACTTC. Translating it yields CASSPSDQETQYF.

This chain joins TRBV7-7 and TRBJ2-1; D gene unclear. V was clipped by 2 bases and J by 13 bases, with 18 bases between them. CDR1 is SSHAT, CDR2 FNYEAQ, per germline (reference sequence). The CDR3 is made up of 14 amino acids. The chain's CDR3 is CASSLLIRQAPQFF. CDR3 sequence (DNA): TGTGCCAGCAGCTTACTAATCAGGCAGGCCCCCCAGTTCTTC.

The rearrangement links TRBV7-8 to TRBJ1-6; a weak D match, TRBD1 (5 bases). V was clipped by 5 bases and J by 6 bases, with 17 bases between them. CDR3 length equals 16 residues. The germline V gene has CDR1 SGHVS and CDR2 FQNEAQ. CDR3 in amino acids: CASSPTAGVGNSPLHF. The CDR3 nucleotides read TGTGCCAGCAGCCCGACAGCTGGTGTGGGTAATTCACCCCTCCACTTT.

The V and J genes are TRBV4-1 and TRBJ1-5, with D tentatively TRBD1 (5 bases). The length of the CDR3 is 15 residues. CDR1 and CDR2 (germline): MGHRA, YSYEKL. V was trimmed by 1 base and J by 5 bases, leaving 12 bases between them. The CDR3 sequence: CASSQVQSGDQPQHF. CDR3 coding DNA: TGCGCCAGCAGCCAAGTACAGTCGGGGGATCAGCCCCAGCATTTT.

This chain joins TRBV30 and TRBJ2-7; 8 nucleotides line up with TRBD1. This CDR3 spans 15 amino acids. V lost 3 bases to trimming and J lost 4 bases; unmatched junction nucleotides: 11. Germline loops: CDR1 GTSNPN, CDR2 SVGIG (reference sequence). The CDR3 bases are TGTGCCTGGAGCGCCACCGGGACAGGTCATTACGAGCAGTACTTC. It encodes CAWSATGTGHYEQYF.

This clone is a singleton in its sample. This rearrangement joins TRBV7-9 to TRBJ2-5, with D possibly being TRBD2 (7 bases). Trimming removed 3 bases from V and 1 base from J, with 18 bases in between. The CDR3 runs 17 residues. The germline gives CDR1 SEHNR, CDR2 FQNEAQ (reference sequence). CDR3 DNA sequence: TGTGCCAGCAGCTTGGTCATAGGACTAGGGGGCCAAGAGACCCAGTACTTC. Translating gives CASSLVIGLGGQETQYF. The full variable domain, with the rest looked up from reference TRBV7-9 and TRBJ2-5, is DTGVSQNPRHKITKRGQNVTFRCDPISEHNRLYWYRQTLGQGPEFLTYFQNEAQLEKSRLLSDRFSAERPKGSFSTLEIQRTEQGDSAMYLCASSLVIGLGGQETQYFGPGTRLLVL.

The chain combines TRBV27 with TRBJ1-6; no clear D. From germline, CDR1 is MNHEY and CDR2 SMNVEV (reference sequence). The CDR3 loop spans 11 amino acids. The V end lost 9 bases, the J end lost 9 bases, and 9 bases lay between the germline ends. The CDR3 region has the DNA TGTGCCAGTCCGGTGCGTTCACCCCTCCACTTT. It encodes CASPVRSPLHF.

This chain connects TRBV27 to TRBJ2-5; TRBD2 aligns across 9 bases. Germline loops: CDR1 MNHEY, CDR2 SMNVEV (reference sequence). This CDR3 is built from 15 residues. The V and J ends lost 5 bases and 2 bases, in that order; junction bases with no gene match: 6. In DNA, the CDR3 is TGTGCCAGCAGTACGTTTAGCGGGGGACAAGAGACCCAGTACTTC. Translating gives CASSTFSGGQETQYF.

This clone has just a few counts. The gene calls are TRBV2 and TRBJ2-7; TRBD2 matches 7 bases. From germline, CDR1 is SNHLY and CDR2 FYNNEI. The CDR3 totals 12 residues. Trimming took 7 bases from V and 1 from J; bases not matched to a gene: 1. The CDR3 sequence is CASTAGSYEQYF. The CDR3 DNA reads TGTGCCAGCACAGCGGGGTCCTACGAGCAGTACTTC.

The V call is TRBV19, the J call TRBJ2-2; maybe TRBD1 (5 bases). The V gene's germline CDR1 is LNHDA and CDR2 SQIVND (reference sequence). This CDR3 spans 15 amino acids. Trimming left V 3 bases short and J 1 base short, with 9 bases between. The CDR3 sequence: CASSMGQQNTGELFF. The CDR3 DNA sequence: TGTGCCAGTAGTATGGGGCAGCAGAACACCGGGGAGCTGTTTTTT.

The chain employs TRBV18 and TRBJ1-3; D gene uncertain. The V and J ends lost 3 bases and 0 bases respectively, with 15 bases between them. From germline, CDR1 is KGHSH and CDR2 LQKENI. This CDR3 has 17 amino acids. The CDR3 DNA follows: TGTGCCAGCTCACCCTCTGGGCATGGACGCTCTGGAAACACCATATATTTT. Its protein product is CASSPSGHGRSGNTIYF.